The 22 T cell receptor beta chains in this list originate from one sample, sequenced in a study of CD8+ T cells in alopecia areata. As the sequencing template, cDNA was produced by extracting RNA and reverse transcribing it. Repertoires were generated with immunoSEQ multiplex PCR, while TCRdb's copy carries only in-frame clones and drops some. The data contain about 150,000 clones, 45% to 60% of them singletons. Source material: CD4+ T cells sorted from blood. The source is a human donor with alopecia areata.

The J gene is TRBJ2-6, the V gene TRBV29-1; 11 bases are a match to TRBD2. V lost 3 bases to trimming and J lost 4 bases; unmatched junction nucleotides: 5. CDR1 SQVTM and CDR2 ANQGSEA come from the germline V gene. The CDR3 is 16 residues long. The CDR3 spells CSVEVAGGQGANVLTF. CDR3 DNA: TGCAGCGTTGAGGTAGCGGGAGGGCAGGGGGCCAACGTCCTGACTTTC.

The chain has TRBV9 and TRBJ2-1, with 7 nucleotides matching TRBD2. The ends lost 3 bases at V and 3 bases at J; junction bases unmatched: 6. CDR1 is SGDLS and CDR2 is YYNGEE in the germline V gene. The CDR3 has 15 amino acids. CDR3 in amino acids: CASSGERGYYNEQFF. The DNA of the CDR3 is TGTGCCAGCAGCGGCGAGCGGGGATACTACAATGAGCAGTTCTTC.

The V and J genes are TRBV29-1 and TRBJ2-5; the D is unclear. CDR3 length: 13 residues. The V end was cut by 4 bases, the J end by 0 bases, with 9 bases between. Germline CDR1 and CDR2: SQVTM and ANQGSEA. CDR3 protein: CSVGPNHQETQYF. The CDR3 DNA reads as TGCAGCGTTGGGCCTAACCACCAAGAGACCCAGTACTTC.

The chain couples TRBV7-9 to TRBJ1-2, with D unclear. Per the germline V gene, CDR1 is SEHNR and CDR2 is FQNEAQ (reference sequence). The CDR3 loop spans 12 amino acids. V was cut by 1 base and J by 4 bases, with 4 bases left in between. The CDR3 coding sequence is TGTGCCAGCAGCTTAGAGGCCTATGGCTACACCTTC. Protein: CASSLEAYGYTF.

There are a few counts of this clone. The J gene is TRBJ2-5, the V gene TRBV7-9; a weak D match, TRBD2 (6 bases). Trimming removed 3 bases at V and 3 bases at J, with 8 bases between. This CDR3 is 13 amino acids long. CDR1 SEHNR and CDR2 FQNEAQ come from the germline V gene (reference sequence). The CDR3, as DNA: TGTGCCAGCAGCTTCGCGGGAAAAGAGACCCAGTACTTC. Translating gives CASSFAGKETQYF.

The chain is built from TRBV7-3 and TRBJ2-3, with D possibly being TRBD1 (6 bases). The V end was cut by 3 bases, the J end by 3 bases, with 7 bases between. Per the germline V gene, CDR1 is SGHTA and CDR2 is FQGTGA. The CDR3 loop spans 13 amino acids. The CDR3 sequence is CASSFTGTDTQYF. CDR3 sequence (DNA): TGTGCCAGCAGCTTTACAGGGACAGATACGCAGTATTTT.

This clone was detected ten times or more. This chain joins TRBV19 and TRBJ2-7; tentatively, D is TRBD1 (6 bases). The CDR3 covers 12 residues. The ends were cut back, 11 bases at V and 3 bases at J, with 14 bases in the middle. From germline, CDR1 is LNHDA and CDR2 SQIVND (reference sequence). CDR3 protein: CASGRGDYEQYF. DNA of the CDR3: TGTGCCTCGGGCAGGGGAGACTACGAGCAGTACTTC.

In its sample, this clone was seen a few times. The chain employs TRBV15 and TRBJ2-5; unclear D gene. The CDR3 runs 12 residues. Germline V CDR1 and CDR2: LNHNV, YYDKDF (reference sequence). V lost 5 bases and J 5 bases, leaving 9 bases between the germline ends. CDR3 protein: CATSAARETQYF. The DNA of the CDR3 is TGTGCCACCAGCGCGGCTCGGGAGACCCAGTACTTC.

CDR3 in amino acids: CASSQDKGRIQETQYF. The DNA of the CDR3 is TGCGCCAGCAGCCAAGATAAGGGCCGGATCCAAGAGACCCAGTACTTC. The chain is built from TRBV4-1 and TRBJ2-5; D gene ambiguous. The CDR3 has 16 residues. CDR1 and CDR2 from the germline V gene are MGHRA and YSYEKL. V lost 0 bases to trimming and J lost 1 base, with 12 bases between them.

The chain carries TRBV30 and TRBJ1-5, with a possible D match to TRBD1 (5 bases). Germline CDR1 GTSNPN, CDR2 SVGIG (reference sequence). V was trimmed by 1 base and J by 4 bases, leaving 8 bases between them. This CDR3 has 13 amino acids. The CDR3 sequence: CAWSAQGNQPQHF. In nucleotides, the CDR3 is TGTGCCTGGAGTGCCCAGGGTAATCAGCCCCAGCATTTT.

This chain joins TRBV15 and TRBJ1-1; TRBD1 aligns across 9 bases. This CDR3 comprises 13 residues. V lost 6 bases, J lost 1 base, and 0 bases stayed unmatched. Germline V CDR1 and CDR2: LNHNV, YYDKDF (reference sequence). The DNA for the CDR3 is TGTGCCACCAGGGGACAGGGGAACACTGAAGCTTTCTTT. The encoded protein is CATRGQGNTEAFF.

J is TRBJ2-7 and V is TRBV2; 7 bases agree with TRBD2. With 4 bases clipped from V and 2 bases from J, the junction kept 8 bases outside the gene matches. Germline V lookup: CDR1 SNHLY, CDR2 FYNNEI. CDR3 length: 15 residues. The CDR3 loop is CASSAGGSSAYEQYF. CDR3 DNA sequence: TGTGCCAGCAGTGCTGGCGGGAGTTCCGCCTACGAGCAGTACTTC.

The rearrangement uses TRBV5-1 and TRBJ1-2; TRBD1 matches 9 bases. In germline, CDR1 is SGHRS, CDR2 YFSETQ. The CDR3 extends over 13 amino acids. The J segment lost 8 bases and the V segment lost 4 bases, leaving 6 bases of the junction unmatched. The CDR3 region is CASSGGQGIGYTF. CDR3 DNA sequence: TGCGCCAGCAGCGGAGGACAGGGGATCGGCTACACCTTC. Based on the CDR3 plus reference TRBV5-1 and TRBJ1-2, the full variable domain is KAGVTQTPRYLIKTRGQQVTLSCSPISGHRSVSWYQQTPGQGLQFLFEYFSETQRNKGNFPGRFSGRQFSNSRSEMNVSTLELGDSALYLCASSGGQGIGYTFGSGTRLTVV.

The chain recombines TRBV27 with TRBJ2-4; possible D gene TRBD1, 5 bases. V lost 5 bases to trimming and J lost 3 bases, with 14 bases between them. This CDR3 has 15 amino acids. Germline V gene sequence: CDR1 MNHEY, CDR2 SMNVEV (reference sequence). CDR3 nucleotides: TGTGCCAGCAGTAGATCAGGGTCGGGCAAAAACATTCAGTACTTC. It yields the protein CASSRSGSGKNIQYF.

The chain links TRBV7-3 to TRBJ2-3, with D hard to call. The CDR3 contains 11 residues. Germline values: CDR1 SGHTA, CDR2 FQGTGA. The V end was cut by 2 bases, the J end by 7 bases, with 4 bases between. In nucleotides, the CDR3 is TGTGCCAGCAGCTTAGGAAATACGCAGTATTTT. Its protein product is CASSLGNTQYF. Variable domain in full (rest from reference TRBV7-3 and TRBJ2-3): GAGVSQTPSNKVTEKGKYVELRCDPISGHTALYWYRQSLGQGPEFLIYFQGTGAADDSGLPNDRFFAVRPEGSVSTLKIQRTERGDSAVYLCASSLGNTQYFGPGTRLTVL.

This clone came up a few times. The chain combines TRBV28 with TRBJ2-7; D gene uncertain. This CDR3 spans 11 amino acids. CDR1 and CDR2 (germline): MDHEN, SYDVKM. V was trimmed by 3 bases and J by 3 bases, leaving 3 bases between them. The CDR3, as DNA: TGTGCCAGCAGTTTCAACTACGAGCAGTACTTC. It yields the protein CASSFNYEQYF.

The sample holds a few counts of this clone. This chain joins TRBV28 and TRBJ2-4; D gene ambiguous. CDR3 length equals 12 residues. CDR1 is MDHEN, CDR2 SYDVKM, per germline. Trimming took 5 bases from V and 5 from J, leaving 7 bases between them. The CDR3 DNA is TGTGCCAGCAGTCCGATGGAAAACATTCAGTACTTC. Protein: CASSPMENIQYF.

This clone came up a few times. The V call is TRBV7-9, the J call TRBJ1-2; TRBD1 matches at 7 bases. Germline V gene lookup returns CDR1 SEHNR and CDR2 FQNEAQ (reference sequence). The CDR3 sequence is 13 residues long. The V gene end was trimmed by 11 bases and the J gene end by 4 bases; junction bases not matched to a gene: 10. Here the CDR3 reads CASRGQNTYGYTF. In nucleotides, the CDR3 is TGTGCCTCCAGGGGACAGAACACCTATGGCTACACCTTC.

The gene calls are TRBV4-2 and TRBJ2-2; 7 bases agree with TRBD1. The V segment lost 1 base and the J segment 6 bases; nucleotides outside the gene matches: 5. Germline values: CDR1 LGHNA, CDR2 YNFKEQ. The CDR3 length is 15 residues. The CDR3 DNA reads TGTGCCAGCAGCCAAGGACAGGGACGGGCCGGGGAGCTGTTTTTT. Translating it yields CASSQGQGRAGELFF.

The V and J genes are TRBV29-1 and TRBJ2-7; D gene uncertain. This CDR3 is 12 amino acids long. V lost 3 bases to trimming and J lost 0 bases, with 6 bases between them. From germline, CDR1 is SQVTM and CDR2 ANQGSEA. CDR3 protein: CSVELDSYEQYF. The DNA for the CDR3 is TGCAGCGTTGAGTTGGACTCCTACGAGCAGTACTTC.

This clone has a handful of counts. The chain employs TRBV5-1 and TRBJ1-1, with 7 bases fitting TRBD1. CDR3 length: 15 amino acids. The trim removed 5 bases at V and 3 bases at J, leaving 10 bases unmatched. CDR1 is SGHRS, CDR2 YFSETQ, per germline. This CDR3 reads CASSSRPQGDTEAFF. The CDR3 DNA sequence: TGCGCCAGCAGTTCGCGACCCCAGGGGGACACTGAAGCTTTCTTT.

The gene calls are TRBV5-1 and TRBJ2-3, with D possibly TRBD2 on 6 matching bases. Germline V lookup: CDR1 SGHRS, CDR2 YFSETQ. The CDR3 covers 14 residues. The V and J ends lost 6 bases and 0 bases respectively, with 11 bases between them. The CDR3 region is CASTPGTSTDTQYF. The CDR3 region has the DNA TGCGCCAGCACCCCAGGGACTAGCACAGATACGCAGTATTTT.